This entry describes one T cell receptor beta chain. The antigen remains undetermined. This record belongs to a study of beta chain features in type 1 diabetes. Study-wide results and caveats: Any HLA-type effect on TCRB rearrangement remained unresolved here. Shortening that was moderate but significant affected the TCRB CDR3s of Type 1 diabetes patients in all four CD4+ subsets.

TCRB transcripts that were expressed got sequenced, as all of the isolated RNA had been reverse transcribed. TCRdb's table, derived via immunoSEQ multiplex PCR, lists solely in-frame clones and lacks some. The data hold over 150,000 clones, with around 10% observed a single time. Donors underwent one heparinised blood draw, around 100 mL on average. The CDR3 sequence is 12 residues long. The germline V and J ends were trimmed by 1 base and 6 bases, with 6 bases remaining between them. The V gene's germline CDR1 is SGHTA and CDR2 FQGNSA. The material sequenced was central memory CD4+ T cells from blood. This chain links TRBV7-2 with TRBJ2-5; TRBD2 might be the D (6 bases). This TCR was sampled from a man aged 25-45 years with type 1 diabetes. CDR3 nucleotides: TGTGCCAGCAGCTTAGGCGGGAAGACCCAGTACTTC. This translates into CASSLGGKTQYF.